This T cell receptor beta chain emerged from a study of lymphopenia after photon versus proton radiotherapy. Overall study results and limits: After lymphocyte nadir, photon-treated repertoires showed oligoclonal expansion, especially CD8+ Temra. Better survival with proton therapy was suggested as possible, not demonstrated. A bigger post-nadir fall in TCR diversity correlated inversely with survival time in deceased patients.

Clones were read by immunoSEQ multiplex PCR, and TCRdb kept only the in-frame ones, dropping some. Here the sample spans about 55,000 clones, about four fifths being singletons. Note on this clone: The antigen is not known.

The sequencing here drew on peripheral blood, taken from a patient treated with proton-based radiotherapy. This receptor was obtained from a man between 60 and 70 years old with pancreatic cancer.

The CDR3: CASSSQAGGTNEKLFF. DNA for the CDR3: TGTGCCAGTAGTTCTCAAGCAGGGGGCACTAATGAAAAACTGTTTTTT. J is TRBJ1-4 and V is TRBV19; TRBD1 matches at 8 bases. The CDR3 extends over 16 amino acids. The ends lost 5 bases at V and 2 bases at J; junction bases unmatched: 7. Germline loops: CDR1 LNHDA, CDR2 SQIVND (reference sequence).